These 6 T cell receptor beta chains originate from one sample sequenced in a study of T-cell memory formation after mild COVID-19. Each CDR3 protein gets one entry after TCRdb re-called the 5' RACE reads with MiXCR. The sample lists 75,000 to 95,000 distinct CDR3 sequences; about 13% were seen once. The sequenced material came from PBMCs or a T cell subset sorted from them (not recorded which). All receptors derive from an adult woman who had mild COVID-19 (a few samples of this study predate the infection). Cell type and time point are not known.

A few counts support this clonotype. CDR3 sequence reads: CSARDGQGVRSYEQYF. For the CDR3, the DNA is TGCAGTGCTAGAGATGGCCAGGGGGTCCGTTCCTACGAGCAGTACTTC. The V call is TRBV20-1, the J call TRBJ2-7; TRBD1 matches 7 bases. The CDR3 extends over 16 amino acids. Germline V lookup: CDR1 DFQATT, CDR2 SNEGSKA (reference sequence). The trim removed 0 bases at V and 1 base at J, leaving 9 bases unmatched.

V gene TRBV12-3 or TRBV12-4 combines with J gene TRBJ2-1; D is uncertain. V was pared by 0 bases and J by 2 bases, with 11 bases between. The CDR3 is 16 residues long. The CDR3 here is CASSLAESRPYNEQFF. CDR3 bases: TGTGCCAGCAGTTTAGCAGAGTCGAGGCCCTACAATGAGCAGTTCTTC.

In this sample, this clonotype turned up a few times. The rearrangement joins TRBV7-9 to TRBJ2-1; a weak D match, TRBD1 (7 bases). Between the trimmed V and J ends, which lost 1 base and 7 bases, there was a span of 11 bases. The CDR3 is 14 amino acids. Germline-derived CDR1 and CDR2 are SEHNR and FQNEAQ (reference sequence). The CDR3, as DNA: TGTGCCAGCAGCTTAGGCGGGACAGTTAATGAGCAGTTCTTC. It codes for CASSLGGTVNEQFF.

The rearrangement uses TRBV25-1 and TRBJ2-7; 11 positions agree with TRBD2. Germline trimming cut 1 base from V and 3 bases from J; bases unmatched to any gene: 5. Germline V gene sequence: CDR1 MGHDK, CDR2 SYGVNS. The CDR3 totals 16 residues. In nucleotides, the CDR3 is TGTGCCAGCAGTGAATTCGCTAGCGGGGGGTTCTACGAGCAGTACTTC. It codes for CASSEFASGGFYEQYF.

This clonotype was recorded many times. This rearrangement joins TRBV7-6 to TRBJ2-1, with 8 bases aligning to TRBD2. The length of the CDR3 is 16 residues. Germline lookup yields CDR1 SGHVS and CDR2 FNYEAQ. Trimming removed 1 base from V and 6 bases from J; junction bases left unmatched: 8. CDR3 nucleotides: TGTGCCAGCAGCTTAGGGACTAGCCAGTCGGGCAATGAGCAGTTCTTC. This translates into CASSLGTSQSGNEQFF.

The chain has TRBV6-6 and TRBJ2-5; 8 nucleotides agree with TRBD2. Losses at the gene ends were 7 bases for V and 5 bases for J; bases not matched to a gene: 12. The CDR3 is 15 residues long. Germline-derived CDR1 and CDR2 are MNHNY and SVGAGI (reference sequence). CDR3 bases: TGTGCCAGCAAGACTGGGGGACTAGAGACGGAGACCCAGTACTTC. This gives the protein CASKTGGLETETQYF.